The rows below give T cell receptor beta chains drawn from one sample of a study of blood T cells in healthy people across ages. TCRdb ran MiXCR on the 5' RACE reads and lists one entry per CDR3 protein. The sample includes 550,000 to 750,000 distinct CDR3 sequences, 20% to 25% seen only once; the top ten take 3% to 4.5%. Specimen: blood. These receptor sequences come from a man in his 70s in good health. Both conserved end residues are part of each CDR3. D genes are given only for firm matches. Size is stated for part of the rows, as once, few or many counts, or as a class when the clone is expanded.

V: TRBV18
size: NA
J: TRBJ2-3
D: NA
DNA: TGTGCCAGCTCACCACCGAGGCAGGTCGTTTCAGATACGCAGTATTTT
CDR3: CASSPPRQVVSDTQYF

V: TRBV12-3/TRBV12-4
size: NA
J: TRBJ2-5
D: NA
DNA: TGTGCCAGCAGGCGTACCGGGACGGCCCAAGAGACCCAGTACTTC
CDR3: CASRRTGTAQETQYF

V: TRBV12-3/TRBV12-4
size: NA
J: TRBJ2-1
D: TRBD2
DNA: TGTGCCAGCAGTCTCGATTCCGGGACTAGCGGGAACAATGAGCAGTTCTTC
CDR3: CASSLDSGTSGNNEQFF

V: TRBV4-1
size: many
J: TRBJ2-5
D: NA
DNA: TGCGCCAGCAGCCAAGTAGTGGTGACAGTCATGGGAGAGACCCAGTACTTC
CDR3: CASSQVVVTVMGETQYF

V: TRBV5-1
size: many
J: TRBJ2-5
D: TRBD2
DNA: TGCGCCAGCAGCTTATCCGGGACTAGCCGAGAGACCCAGTACTTC
CDR3: CASSLSGTSRETQYF

V: TRBV7-3
size: few
J: TRBJ2-3
D: TRBD2
DNA: TGTGCCAGCAGCCCAAATAGCGGGAGAGGCACAGATACGCAGTATTTT
CDR3: CASSPNSGRGTDTQYF

V: TRBV12-5
size: NA
J: TRBJ2-5
D: TRBD1
DNA: TGTGCTAGTGGTACTGACAGGGGGCTGGGTGAGCAGTACTTC
CDR3: CASGTDRGLGEQYF

V: TRBV5-1
size: NA
J: TRBJ1-2
D: TRBD1
DNA: TGCGCCAGCAGCTTTGGACAGGGTTACGGCTACACCTTC
CDR3: CASSFGQGYGYTF

V: TRBV7-9
size: NA
J: TRBJ2-5
D: TRBD1
DNA: TGTGCCAGCAGCCCCCGGGACAGGCTGAAAGAGACCCAGTACTTC
CDR3: CASSPRDRLKETQYF

V: TRBV20-1
size: NA
J: TRBJ1-4
D: TRBD1
DNA: TGCAGTGCTAGCCCCGGGACAGGGGATGAAAAACTGTTTTTT
CDR3: CSASPGTGDEKLFF

V: TRBV6-2/TRBV6-3
size: NA
J: TRBJ2-5
D: NA
DNA: TGTGCCAGCAGTTACATAGGGCAAGAGACCCAGTACTTC
CDR3: CASSYIGQETQYF

V: TRBV10-3
size: few
J: TRBJ2-6
D: TRBD2
DNA: TGTGCCATCAGTCGGGTAGAGACTAGCGGCTACTCTGGGGCCAACGTCCTGACTTTC
CDR3: CAISRVETSGYSGANVLTF

V: TRBV20-1
size: few
J: TRBJ2-5
D: NA
DNA: TGCAGTGCTAGAGATTCAGGTATCGAGACCCAGTACTTC
CDR3: CSARDSGIETQYF

V: TRBV6-5
size: few
J: TRBJ1-4
D: NA
DNA: TGTGCCAGCAGTTCCCGGCGGGGCGGCGATGAAAAACTGTTTTTT
CDR3: CASSSRRGGDEKLFF

V: TRBV5-6
size: NA
J: TRBJ2-7
D: TRBD1
DNA: TGTGCCAGCAGCGGGTGGACAGGGCAACGCGAGCAGTACTTC
CDR3: CASSGWTGQREQYF

V: TRBV20-1
size: NA
J: TRBJ2-1
D: TRBD1
DNA: TGCAGTGCTAGTAGCGCACCGGGACAGGGGTTCAATGAGCAGTTCTTC
CDR3: CSASSAPGQGFNEQFF

V: TRBV6-1
size: NA
J: TRBJ1-1
D: NA
DNA: TGTGCCAGCAACCAGGGGACTAACACTGAAGCTTTCTTT
CDR3: CASNQGTNTEAFF

V: TRBV7-9
size: NA
J: TRBJ2-7
D: TRBD1
DNA: TGTGCCAGCAGCTTCCGGACAGGCCTAAACGAGCAGTACTTC
CDR3: CASSFRTGLNEQYF

V: TRBV12-3/TRBV12-4
size: NA
J: TRBJ2-3
D: NA
DNA: TGTGCCAGCAGTTTGTTCGCAGGAGACACAGATACGCAGTATTTT
CDR3: CASSLFAGDTDTQYF

V: TRBV3-1
size: NA
J: TRBJ2-1
D: NA
DNA: TGTGCCAGCAGCTTCGGTAAGAGCTCCTACAATGAGCAGTTCTTC
CDR3: CASSFGKSSYNEQFF

V: TRBV5-4
size: NA
J: TRBJ2-1
D: TRBD2
DNA: TGTGCCAGCAGCTTGGCTCCGGGACTAGCGGGGGGAAATGAGCAGTTCTTC
CDR3: CASSLAPGLAGGNEQFF

V: TRBV5-1
size: NA
J: TRBJ2-5
D: NA
DNA: TGCGCCAGCAGCTTGTCTTCACCGGCTAGGGAGACCCAGTACTTC
CDR3: CASSLSSPARETQYF

V: TRBV6-2/TRBV6-3
size: few
J: TRBJ2-7
D: TRBD1
DNA: TGTGCCAGCAGTCAACAGGGGTTTGAGCAGTACTTC
CDR3: CASSQQGFEQYF

V: TRBV25-1
size: NA
J: TRBJ2-7
D: NA
DNA: TGTGCCAGCAGTTCTGGGCAGGGGATTTATAGCCGAAAGCAGTACTTC
CDR3: CASSSGQGIYSRKQYF

V: TRBV30
size: NA
J: TRBJ1-5
D: NA
DNA: TGTGCCTGGAGTGTGGACCTAAAACTTGGCCCCCAGCATTTT
CDR3: CAWSVDLKLGPQHF

V: TRBV5-1
size: NA
J: TRBJ2-1
D: TRBD1
DNA: TGCGCCAGCAGCTTGGCTGGACAGGGCCATGAGCAGTTCTTC
CDR3: CASSLAGQGHEQFF

V: TRBV7-2
size: few
J: TRBJ2-3
D: TRBD2
DNA: TGTGCCAGCAGCAGGGGGGCGGGACTAGCGGGAGCCAGCACAGATACGCAGTATTTT
CDR3: CASSRGAGLAGASTDTQYF

V: TRBV7-2
size: few
J: TRBJ2-3
D: NA
DNA: TGTGCCAGCAGCCCCAGATCGGCAGGGACGGGGGATACGCAGTATTTT
CDR3: CASSPRSAGTGDTQYF

V: TRBV2
size: NA
J: TRBJ2-7
D: TRBD1
DNA: TGTGCCAGCAGTGGACAGGGGAGAGCCTACGAGCAGTACTTC
CDR3: CASSGQGRAYEQYF

V: TRBV21-1
size: few
J: TRBJ2-1
D: NA
DNA: TGTGCCAGCAGCAGACAGGGGACTAGCGGGGGTACCTCCTACAATGAGCAGTTCTTC
CDR3: CASSRQGTSGGTSYNEQFF

V: TRBV25-1
size: NA
J: TRBJ2-7
D: NA
DNA: TGTGCCAGCAGTGAAGCGGTAAGGCCCTACGAGCAGTACTTC
CDR3: CASSEAVRPYEQYF

V: TRBV27
size: NA
J: TRBJ2-7
D: NA
DNA: TGTGCCAGCAGTCCTTTACTAGCATCCGAGAACGAGCAGTACTTC
CDR3: CASSPLLASENEQYF

V: TRBV5-1
size: many
J: TRBJ2-2
D: NA
DNA: TGCGCCAGCAGCTTCAGGCTAGCGAACACCGGGGAGCTGTTTTTT
CDR3: CASSFRLANTGELFF

V: TRBV5-1
size: few
J: TRBJ2-3
D: TRBD2
DNA: TGCGCCAGCAGCTTGGAGTCTAGCGGGATCACAGATACGCAGTATTTT
CDR3: CASSLESSGITDTQYF

V: TRBV4-1
size: few
J: TRBJ2-1
D: TRBD2
DNA: TGCGCCAGCAGCCAAGGCCCAACGGGAGGGTTCAATGAGCAGTTCTTC
CDR3: CASSQGPTGGFNEQFF

V: TRBV11-2
size: NA
J: TRBJ2-1
D: NA
DNA: TGTGCCAGCAGCCCATATTCTGGGGCGGCCTACAATGAGCAGTTCTTC
CDR3: CASSPYSGAAYNEQFF

V: TRBV2
size: few
J: TRBJ1-5
D: NA
DNA: TGTGCCAGCAGTGGACAGCAAGATCAGCCCCAGCATTTT
CDR3: CASSGQQDQPQHF

V: TRBV10-3
size: NA
J: TRBJ1-5
D: TRBD1
DNA: TGTGCCATCGGGACTACAGGGGGCTCAAATCAGCCCCAGCATTTT
CDR3: CAIGTTGGSNQPQHF

V: TRBV5-6
size: many
J: TRBJ2-1
D: NA
DNA: TGTGCCAGCAGTCGAATAAACAGAGTGAGCTCCTACAATGAGCAGTTCTTC
CDR3: CASSRINRVSSYNEQFF

V: TRBV15
size: NA
J: TRBJ2-1
D: NA
DNA: TGTGCCACCAGCAGGGTGGTAGGCAGGAATGAGCAGTTCTTC
CDR3: CATSRVVGRNEQFF

V: TRBV6-2/TRBV6-3
size: NA
J: TRBJ1-5
D: NA
DNA: TGTGCCAGCAGTTACTCAGAACGATATCAGCCCCAGCATTTT
CDR3: CASSYSERYQPQHF

V: TRBV20-1
size: few
J: TRBJ1-1
D: NA
DNA: TGCAGTGCTAGAGATCGCAGGGGCGGGACTGAAGCTTTCTTT
CDR3: CSARDRRGGTEAFF

V: TRBV20-1
size: NA
J: TRBJ2-5
D: NA
DNA: TGCAGTGCTAGGTTCGAGGCCGCGCGGTTCTTC
CDR3: CSARFEAARFF

V: TRBV5-6
size: NA
J: TRBJ1-4
D: NA
DNA: TGTGCCAGCAGCTTGCCAAATGGGGAAAAACTGTTTTTT
CDR3: CASSLPNGEKLFF

V: TRBV3-1
size: NA
J: TRBJ1-4
D: NA
DNA: TGTGCCAGCAGGTGGCAAGGGTCCAATGAAAAACTGTTATTT
CDR3: CASRWQGSNEKLLF

V: TRBV14
size: few
J: TRBJ2-5
D: NA
DNA: TGTGCCAGCAGCCAAAACCGGGGACTTGGCGAGACTCAGTACTTC
CDR3: CASSQNRGLGETQYF